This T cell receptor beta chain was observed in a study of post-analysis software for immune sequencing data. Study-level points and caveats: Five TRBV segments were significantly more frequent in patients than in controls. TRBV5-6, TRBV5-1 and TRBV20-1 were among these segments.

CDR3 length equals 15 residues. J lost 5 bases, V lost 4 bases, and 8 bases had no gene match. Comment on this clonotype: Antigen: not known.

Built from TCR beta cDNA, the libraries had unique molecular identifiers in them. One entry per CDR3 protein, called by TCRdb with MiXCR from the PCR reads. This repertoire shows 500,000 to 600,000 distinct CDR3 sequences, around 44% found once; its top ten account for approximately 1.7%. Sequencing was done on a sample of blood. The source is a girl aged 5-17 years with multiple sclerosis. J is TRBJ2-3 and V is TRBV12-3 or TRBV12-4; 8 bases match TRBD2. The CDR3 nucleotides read TGTGCCAGCAGTTCGCGGGGGGCCGGGGGAGATACGCAGTATTTT. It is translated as CASSSRGAGGDTQYF.